This entry concerns a single TCR beta chain. No antigen is known for it. The sample originates from a study of T cell repertoires in cytomegalovirus infection. Looking at the study overall: Selection of CMV epitopes for the study included recently identified HLA-C-restricted and well-studied HLA-B-restricted ones. CMV infection and matching HLA type were both indicated by public TCR beta signatures.

Study results and limitations: In two of eight donors, the top clonotype was HLA-C-restricted CMV-specific.

TCRdb reprocessed the reads via MiXCR and lists one record per CDR3 protein. The table includes approximately 910,000 distinct CDR3 sequences, approximately 33% detected once. This TCR came from a human donor in good health (CMV status not recorded). Some clones in this sample may be carry-over from other donors' samples. Sequencing was performed on cultured CD8+ T cells from PBMCs, taken from culture after CMV antigen stimulation.

The CDR3 sequence is CASSPPDRFYEQYV. The CDR3 DNA reads TGTGCCAGCAGCCCCCCCGACAGGTTCTACGAGCAGTACGTC. The chain links TRBV7-6 to TRBJ2-7; maybe TRBD1 (6 bases). The CDR3 spans 14 residues. V lost 5 bases to trimming and J lost 3 bases, with 14 bases between them. The germline V gene has CDR1 SGHVS and CDR2 FNYEAQ.